A selection of T cell receptor beta chains follows, all from one sample in a study of CD8 T cells in ankylosing spondylitis. TCRdb re-called the 5' RACE reads through MiXCR, storing one row per CDR3 protein. This table has about 89,000 distinct CDR3 sequences, 27% appearing once. Sequencing used blood, either unsorted or a sorted T cell fraction (not recorded which). The source of these receptors is a male donor with ankylosing spondylitis or in good health (not recorded which). CDR3s include the opening cysteine and the closing phenylalanine or tryptophan. A D gene is named only where the DNA matches it firmly. Rows give clone size only sometimes, using once, few, many, or a class for an expanded clone.

cdr3_aa cdr3_nt cdr3_length clone_size j_call v_call d_call
CASSAQGNTEAFF TGCGCCAGCAGCGCGCAGGGGAACACTGAAGCTTTCTTT 13 . TRBJ1-1 TRBV5-1 .
CASSLQSGGDTQYF TGCGCCAGCAGCTTGCAGTCGGGGGGGGATACGCAGTATTTT 14 many TRBJ2-3 TRBV5-1 TRBD2
CASSAGGNSNQPQHF TGTGCCAGTAGCGCAGGGGGAAATAGCAATCAGCCCCAGCATTTT 15 few TRBJ1-5 TRBV19 TRBD1
CATVTSGLSYNEQFF TGTGCCACCGTGACTAGCGGTCTCTCCTACAATGAGCAGTTCTTC 15 many TRBJ2-1 TRBV12-3/TRBV12-4 TRBD2
CASSQEPDSTTDTQYF TGTGCCAGCAGCCAAGAGCCCGACAGTACCACAGATACGCAGTATTTT 16 few TRBJ2-3 TRBV3-1 .
CSARDEDTQYF TGCAGTGCTAGAGATGAGGATACGCAGTATTTT 11 . TRBJ2-3 TRBV20-1 .
CASSTENQPQHF TGTGCCAGCTCGACGGAAAATCAGCCCCAGCATTTT 12 . TRBJ1-5 TRBV18 .
CASSWTSGREAEQFF TGTGCCAGCAGCTGGACTAGCGGGAGAGAGGCTGAGCAGTTCTTC 15 few TRBJ2-1 TRBV7-2 TRBD2
CASSKRQGASGNTIYF TGCGCCAGCAGCAAGAGACAGGGGGCCTCTGGAAACACCATATATTTT 16 . TRBJ1-3 TRBV5-1 TRBD1
CSAPGSGPDNEQFF TGCAGTGCCCCTGGATCGGGCCCCGACAATGAGCAGTTCTTC 14 . TRBJ2-1 TRBV20-1 .
CASRNSQGYNSPLHF TGTGCCAGCAGGAACTCCCAGGGGTATAATTCACCCCTCCACTTT 15 . TRBJ1-6 TRBV2 .
CASSQPVHRPYEQYF TGTGCCAGCAGCCAGCCAGTCCACAGGCCCTACGAGCAGTACTTC 15 many TRBJ2-7 TRBV7-9 .
CASSFYNEQFF TGTGCCAGCAGTTTCTACAATGAGCAGTTCTTC 11 few TRBJ2-1 TRBV6-2/TRBV6-3 .
CASSLRTAATNEKLFF TGCGCCAGCAGCTTAAGGACAGCGGCAACTAATGAAAAACTGTTTTTT 16 . TRBJ1-4 TRBV5-1 .
CASSPSHSNTGELFF TGCGCCAGCAGCCCTTCTCATTCGAACACCGGGGAGCTGTTTTTT 15 few TRBJ2-2 TRBV5-1 .
CASSSDRASLEQYF TGTGCCAGCAGCTCGGACAGGGCATCACTCGAGCAGTACTTC 14 . TRBJ2-7 TRBV7-3 TRBD1
CASSLTSNTQYF TGTGCCAGCAGCTTAACTTCAAATACGCAGTATTTT 12 . TRBJ2-3 TRBV7-2 .
CASKLSRQETQYF TGTGCCAGTAAGTTGAGTAGGCAAGAGACCCAGTACTTC 13 few TRBJ2-5 TRBV3-1 .
CSASRQGTDTQYF TGCAGTGCTAGCCGACAGGGGACAGATACGCAGTATTTT 13 many TRBJ2-3 TRBV20-1 TRBD1
CASSFSTPEAFF TGTGCCAGCAGCTTCAGCACTCCTGAAGCTTTCTTT 12 . TRBJ1-1 TRBV11-2 .
CSASIREKAFF TGCAGTGCTTCGATCCGGGAGAAAGCTTTCTTT 11 few TRBJ1-1 TRBV20-1 .
CASSVDRIRTDTQYF TGTGCCAGCAGCGTGGACCGAATCCGCACAGATACGCAGTATTTT 15 . TRBJ2-3 TRBV7-9 .
CASSPTLAASSYNEQFF TGTGCCAGCAGCCCCACTTTAGCGGCGAGCTCCTACAATGAGCAGTTCTTC 17 . TRBJ2-1 TRBV9 .
CASSRGTRGDYGYTF TGTGCCAGCTCACGCGGGACCCGAGGGGACTATGGCTACACCTTC 15 . TRBJ1-2 TRBV18 .